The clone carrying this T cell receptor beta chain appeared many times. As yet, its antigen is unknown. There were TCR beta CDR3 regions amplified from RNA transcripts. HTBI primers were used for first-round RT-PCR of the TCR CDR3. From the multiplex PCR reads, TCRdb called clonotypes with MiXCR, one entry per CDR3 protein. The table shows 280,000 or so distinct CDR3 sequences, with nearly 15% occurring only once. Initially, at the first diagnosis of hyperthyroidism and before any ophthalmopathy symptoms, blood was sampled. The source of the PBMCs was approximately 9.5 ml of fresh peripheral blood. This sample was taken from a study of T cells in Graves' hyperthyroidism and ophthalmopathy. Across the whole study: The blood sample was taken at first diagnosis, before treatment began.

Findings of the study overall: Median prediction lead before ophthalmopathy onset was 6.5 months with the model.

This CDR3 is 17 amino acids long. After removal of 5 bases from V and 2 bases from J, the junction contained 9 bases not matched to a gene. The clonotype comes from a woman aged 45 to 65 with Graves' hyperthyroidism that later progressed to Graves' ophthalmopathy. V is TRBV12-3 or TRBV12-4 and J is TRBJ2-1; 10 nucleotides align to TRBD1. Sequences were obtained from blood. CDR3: CASSIPLGQGAYNEQFF. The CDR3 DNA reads TGTGCCAGCAGTATTCCTCTAGGACAGGGGGCCTACAATGAGCAGTTCTTC.